This TCR beta chain was captured in a study of shared clonotypes between healthy human individuals. Germline CDR1 and CDR2: SGDLS and YYNGEE. Trimming pared 0 bases from V and 4 bases from J, leaving 3 bases between. The CDR3 consists of 12 residues. TCRdb's table, derived via immunoSEQ multiplex PCR, lists solely in-frame clones and lacks some. The data contain roughly 2.4 million clones, 90% to 97% of them singletons. To note about this clone: Other DNA sequences from this sample encode an identical CDR3 as well.

This clonotype was obtained from a man aged 18-30 years in good health. The sequencing input was naive CD4+ T cells sorted from blood. Subset indicated: CD45RA+ positively selected. The chain carries TRBV9 and TRBJ2-3; D remains unclear. CDR3 sequence (DNA): TGTGCCAGCAGCGTAGGTGCAGATACGCAGTATTTT. It codes for CASSVGADTQYF.